This T cell receptor beta chain was sequenced for a study of identifying expanded T cells in peripheral blood. Only a few counts were recorded for this clone. The target antigen is unknown. Study-wide results and caveats: Technical replicates showed around 1.2 changed clones; approximately two weeks roughly 16; four weeks 19. Variance in clone template counts between approximately two-week samples significantly increased with total template count across all healthy donors.

Collection occurred without any documented infections or immune events in donors. Method: immunoSEQ multiplex PCR; TCRdb's copy keeps in-frame clones and lacks some. The data contain around 91,000 clones, approximately 88% of them singletons. The source is a person aged 18 to 70 in good health. The sequencing input was blood.

DNA of the CDR3: TGTGCCACAGGGACTAGCGGGGATCAAGAGACCCAGTACTTC. The encoded protein is CATGTSGDQETQYF. This chain links TRBV19 with TRBJ2-5; 13 nucleotides agree with TRBD2. V shed 10 bases, J shed 2 bases, and the junction held 4 bases outside the gene matches. Germline CDR1 and CDR2: LNHDA and SQIVND (reference sequence). The CDR3 sequence is 14 residues long.